This TCR beta chain was recovered during a study of CXCR3-negative and CXCR3-positive naive CD8 T cells. Findings and limits, study-wide: Sequencing showed both naive subsets with comparably high diversity, and memory CD8+ cells much lower.

Naive CD8+ T cells showed a CD45RO-CCR7+CD27+CD95- phenotype. With respect to this clonotype: Its specificity is unknown.

This CDR3 contains 13 residues. TRB cDNA was prepared as libraries by UMI-labeled 5' RACE. TCRdb re-called the 5' RACE reads, yielding one record per CDR3 amino acid sequence without DNA. In all, the sample yields about 80,000 distinct CDR3 sequences. This receptor was identified in a human donor in good health. Some clones in this sample may be carry-over from other donors' samples. This chain connects TRBV12-3 or TRBV12-4 to TRBJ2-1; TCRdb calls TRBD1, which cannot be checked without DNA. The material sequenced was naive CXCR3- CD8+ T cells from blood. Noted subset: CD45RO-CCR7+CD27+CD95- naive CD8+ T cells lacking CXCR3 (TNR3-). The CDR3 sequence: CASSWSRVGEQVF.